This entry lists 7 T cell receptor beta chains sequenced from one sample in a study of PD-1 blockade in classical Hodgkin lymphoma. Data came from immunoSEQ multiplex PCR; TCRdb stores just in-frame clones and leaves some out. The repertoire holds 100,000 or so clones, with more than 70% as singletons. Stated time point: cycle 4 day 1 (C4D1), after 5 to 7 weeks of nivolumab. Brentuximab vedotin exposure varied, and every patient relapsed after autologous stem cell transplantation. The sample consisted of peripheral blood mononuclear cells (PBMCs), taken before the fourth cycle of nivolumab. Receptors were obtained from a human donor with classical Hodgkin lymphoma.

The V call is TRBV5-1, the J call TRBJ2-4; weak D call: TRBD1 (7 bases). CDR1 SGHRS and CDR2 YFSETQ come from the germline V gene. V was shortened by 6 bases and J by 3 bases, with 16 bases between the two germline ends. This CDR3 has 15 residues. The CDR3 coding sequence is TGCGCCAGCACCCAGGGGGGAGGCGGCAAAAACATTCAGTACTTC. It is translated as CASTQGGGGKNIQYF.

The CDR3 DNA follows: TGTGCCAGCAGCGCGTTTCTTAGCGGGAGAGAGACCCAGTACTTC. Its translation is CASSAFLSGRETQYF. The chain uses TRBV5-4 and TRBJ2-5, with 9 bases aligning to TRBD2. CDR3 size: 15 residues. V shed 4 bases and J 4 bases; nucleotides not matched to a gene: 8. Germline values: CDR1 SGHNT, CDR2 YYREEE (reference sequence). Combining the CDR3 with reference TRBV5-4 and TRBJ2-5 gives the whole variable domain ETGVTQSPTHLIKTRGQQVTLRCSSQSGHNTVSWYQQALGQGPQFIFQYYREEENGRGNFPPRFSGLQFPNYSSELNVNALELDDSALYLCASSAFLSGRETQYFGPGTRLLVL.

The V and J genes are TRBV2 and TRBJ1-2; no clear D. The germline V gene has CDR1 SNHLY and CDR2 FYNNEI. This CDR3 comprises 12 residues. V was pared by 2 bases and J by 2 bases, with 3 bases between. CDR3 amino acids: CASSEMNYGYTF. The CDR3 DNA sequence: TGTGCCAGCAGTGAAATGAACTATGGCTACACCTTC.

The V call is TRBV6-1, the J call TRBJ2-7; D not resolved. V was clipped by 1 base and J by 3 bases, with 4 bases between them. CDR1 is MNHNS and CDR2 is SASEGT in the germline V gene. This CDR3 has 12 residues. The CDR3 here is CASSEGLYEQYF. CDR3 sequence (DNA): TGTGCCAGCAGTGAAGGTCTCTACGAGCAGTACTTC.

The V call is TRBV19, the J call TRBJ1-5, with a possible D match to TRBD1 (5 bases). Germline loops: CDR1 LNHDA, CDR2 SQIVND (reference sequence). Trimming stripped 7 bases from V and 1 base from J, with 17 bases between. The CDR3 length is 16 residues. The CDR3 region is CASKGFGRDSNQPQHF. The DNA of the CDR3 is TGTGCCAGTAAAGGGTTCGGCAGGGACAGCAATCAGCCCCAGCATTTT.

This clone has a single count. The chain employs TRBV7-2 and TRBJ2-2; 7 bases fit TRBD1. The CDR3 extends over 14 amino acids. Germline CDR1 SGHTA, CDR2 FQGNSA. Trimming at V came to 7 bases and at J to 4 bases, leaving 6 bases not matched to a gene. The CDR3 spells CASNVDRVTGELFF. The CDR3 bases are TGTGCCAGCAACGTTGACAGGGTCACCGGGGAGCTGTTTTTT.

V is TRBV4-2 and J is TRBJ2-6; D remains ambiguous. The CDR3 contains 17 residues. V shed 1 base and J shed 0 bases, with 10 bases lying between them. Per germline, CDR1 LGHNA and CDR2 YNFKEQ. This CDR3 is CASSQVYLPSGANVLTF. CDR3 nucleotide sequence: TGTGCCAGCAGCCAAGTATATCTCCCCTCTGGGGCCAACGTCCTGACTTTC.